The rows below give T cell receptor beta chains drawn from one sample of a study of identifying expanded T cells in peripheral blood. Clones were sequenced by immunoSEQ multiplex PCR, and TCRdb holds only the in-frame ones, with some missing. The sample records about 52,000 clones, about 80% being singletons. The sample was blood. The receptors shown here come from a person aged 18-70 years in good health. Each CDR3 is given with its conserved first and last residue. D genes are given only for firm matches. Not every row has a clone size; where given, it reads once, few, many or a size class.

clone size	D gene	V gene	J gene	CDR3 DNA	CDR3 protein
.	TRBD1	TRBV7-9	TRBJ2-3	TGTGCCAGCAGCCCGGGACAGTCCCCCTCAGATACGCAGTATTTT	CASSPGQSPSDTQYF
.	TRBD1	TRBV6-1	TRBJ2-1	TGTGCCAGCCTTGCCGGACAGGGGCGGAATGAGCAGTTCTTC	CASLAGQGRNEQFF
.	.	TRBV19	TRBJ1-1	TGTGCCAGTAGGGTACAGGATTTGAACACTGAAGCTTTCTTT	CASRVQDLNTEAFF
.	TRBD1	TRBV7-3	TRBJ1-1	TGTGCCAGCAGCCGGGACAGAAACACTGAAGCTTTCTTT	CASSRDRNTEAFF
.	TRBD2	TRBV7-3	TRBJ2-3	TGTGCCAGCACCCCGGGAGGGGGGGCGGATACGCAGTATTTT	CASTPGGGADTQYF
.	.	TRBV19	TRBJ1-3	TGTGCCAGTAAGGAACACTCTGGAAACACCATATATTTT	CASKEHSGNTIYF
.	TRBD2	TRBV19	TRBJ2-2	TGTGCCAGTAGTGGGACTAGCGGGACGCTTCTGTCCGGGGAGCTGTTTTTT	CASSGTSGTLLSGELFF
.	.	TRBV19	TRBJ1-2	TGTGCCAGTAGTACTCGGGACGGGCGGCGCACCTTC	CASSTRDGRRTF
few	.	TRBV5-6	TRBJ2-2	TGTGCCAGCAGCTTGGGGGTCACCGGGGAGCTGTTTTTT	CASSLGVTGELFF
.	TRBD1	TRBV13	TRBJ1-2	TGTGCCAGCAGCGCGACTGCAGGGGGACCGTATGGCTACACCTTC	CASSATAGGPYGYTF
.	.	TRBV18	TRBJ2-7	TGTGCCAGCTCACCAGCGAAGGGGACCTACGAGCAGTACTTC	CASSPAKGTYEQYF
.	.	TRBV4-2	TRBJ1-1	TGTGCCAGCAGCTGGAATACCGGGACAGAAGCTTTCTTT	CASSWNTGTEAFF
.	TRBD1	TRBV29-1	TRBJ2-2	TGCAGCGTTGGACAGGGAGTCACCGGGGAGCTGTTTTTT	CSVGQGVTGELFF
once	TRBD1	TRBV11-2	TRBJ1-1	TGTGCCAGCAGCTTAGTTCGGAGGACAGGGGGTACTGAAGCTTTCTTT	CASSLVRRTGGTEAFF
.	TRBD1	TRBV9	TRBJ1-6	TGTGCCAGCAGCGTACTGGGGGACAGGGTGAATTCACCCCTCCACTTT	CASSVLGDRVNSPLHF
.	.	TRBV10-3	TRBJ1-2	TGTGCCATCAACGCCGGTTCCCAGGGAGGCTACACCTTC	CAINAGSQGGYTF
few	.	TRBV19	TRBJ1-2	TGTGCCAGTAGGAGGAGCCAGGGGCCCTATGGCTACACCTTC	CASRRSQGPYGYTF
few	TRBD1	TRBV2	TRBJ1-1	TGTGCCAGAGGGGACAGGGGGTCCACTGAAGCTTTCTTT	CARGDRGSTEAFF
.	TRBD2	TRBV28	TRBJ2-2	TGTTCTGCGGGAGAGGCGAACACCGGGGAGCTGTTTTTT	CSAGEANTGELFF
.	TRBD1	TRBV5-4	TRBJ2-7	TGTGCCAGCAGCTTGCCGGGTGGGGGACAGGGGATGAACGAGCAGTACTTC	CASSLPGGGQGMNEQYF
.	.	TRBV29-1	TRBJ1-1	TGCAGCGTTGATATGGGGGGGATGAACACTGAAGCTTTCTTT	CSVDMGGMNTEAFF
.	.	TRBV4-1	TRBJ1-1	TGCGCCAGCAGCCAAGGCCTGAGACATTGGAACACTGAAGCTTTCTTT	CASSQGLRHWNTEAFF
.	.	TRBV10-2	TRBJ2-7	TGCGCCAGCAAAGGCGGAGACTACGAGCAGTACTTC	CASKGGDYEQYF
.	TRBD1	TRBV9	TRBJ2-1	TGTGCCAGCAGCGTAGTAGTGACTCGACAGGGGACCGATGAGCAGTTCTTC	CASSVVVTRQGTDEQFF
.	.	TRBV7-9	TRBJ1-3	TGTGCCAGCAGCTGGGGGCGGAATGGAAACACCATATATTTT	CASSWGRNGNTIYF
once	.	TRBV19	TRBJ2-3	TGTGCCAGTAGTATCGGCCCCGCGAAGCTTTCTACCACAGATACGCAGTATTTT	CASSIGPAKLSTTDTQYF
.	.	TRBV19	TRBJ1-6	TGTGCCAGTAGTATGACGAGCTCCTATAATTCACCCCTCCACTTT	CASSMTSSYNSPLHF
.	TRBD1	TRBV30	TRBJ1-4	TGTGCCTGGAGTTCCCATCGGACAGGCAATGGACTAACTAATGAAAAACTGTTTTTT	CAWSSHRTGNGLTNEKLFF
.	.	TRBV19	TRBJ1-1	TGTGCCAGTAGCTCACAGCTAAACACTGAAGCTTTCTTT	CASSSQLNTEAFF
.	TRBD1	TRBV30	TRBJ1-1	TGTGCCTGGAGTGCGACAGGGGGCTGGGAGAAAGAAGCTTTCTTT	CAWSATGGWEKEAFF
.	.	TRBV6-1	TRBJ1-3	TGTGCCAGCAGTGAACAGAGGGGCAACACCATATATTTT	CASSEQRGNTIYF
.	TRBD2	TRBV27	TRBJ2-1	TGTGCCAGCAGTCGTCCTAGCGGGAGTCCCAATGAGCAGTTCTTC	CASSRPSGSPNEQFF
.	.	TRBV5-4	TRBJ1-2	TGTGCCAGCAGCTTGAGGGCACAGGGCAGGGATGGCTACACCTTC	CASSLRAQGRDGYTF
.	TRBD1	TRBV6-1	TRBJ2-2	TGTGCCAGCAGTCGGGACAGGGAAAGCGGGGAGCTGTTTTTT	CASSRDRESGELFF
.	.	TRBV11-2	TRBJ1-1	TGTGCCAGCAGTGTGCAGGGTTACACTGAAGCTTTCTTT	CASSVQGYTEAFF
.	.	TRBV7-9	TRBJ2-3	TGTGCCAGCAGCTTAGGTCAGCGGGTACTCACAGATACGCAGTATTTT	CASSLGQRVLTDTQYF